The 5 T cell receptor beta chains in this list originate from one sample, sequenced in a study of chemoradiotherapy in HPV16-positive cancers (dated by TCRdb to about 2022). Library prep was done by the immunoSEQ multiplex PCR assay. Imported from immuneACCESS, the table was reduced by TCRdb to in-frame sequences with V and J called. These copies leave out some clones; in studies compared against another copy, an unresolved V gene accounts for under half, and the cause of the remainder is not known. The sample table holds 7,500 to 9,500 clones, of which roughly four fifths were seen once. The top ten constitute roughly two fifths of the sample. The material was tumor tissue, obtained from a patient who underwent chemoradiotherapy. The receptors here all came from a human donor with HPV-associated anogenital cancer.

The CDR3: CASSVASQGLWGYTF. The DNA of the CDR3 is TGTGCCAGCAGCGTAGCGAGTCAGGGACTTTGGGGCTACACCTTC. The chain has TRBV6-1 and TRBJ1-2; weak D call: TRBD1 (5 bases). Trimming took off 6 bases at V and 8 bases at J, with 22 bases between the two ends. The germline CDR1 and CDR2 sequences are MNHNS and SASEGT. The CDR3 extends over 15 amino acids.

The rearrangement links TRBV21-1 to TRBJ1-5; TRBD1, as called in the table, went unchecked against the DNA. TRBV21-1 is a documented pseudogene. The CDR3 contains 17 residues. The CDR3 region has the DNA TGTGCCAGCAGCCACAAGGAGGGCAGGGGGCTTGGTCAGCCCCAGCATTTT. This codes for CASSHKEGRGLGQPQHF.

This clone was seen only a few times. The rearrangement links TRBV19 to TRBJ1-2; D may be TRBD1 (6 bases). The CDR3 loop spans 12 amino acids. The V gene lost 7 bases and the J gene lost 8 bases, with 14 bases spanning the gap. Per the germline V gene, CDR1 is LNHDA and CDR2 is SQIVND (reference sequence). The CDR3 here is CASITGTSGYTF. CDR3 bases: TGTGCCAGTATTACCGGGACATCCGGCTACACCTTC. The full variable domain, rest sourced from reference TRBV19 and TRBJ1-2, is DGGITQSPKYLFRKEGQNVTLSCEQNLNHDAMYWYRQDPGQGLRLIYYSQIVNDFQKGDIAEGYSVSREKKESFPLTVTSAQKNPTAFYLCASITGTSGYTFGSGTRLTVV.

The genes are TRBV18 and TRBJ2-7; 7 nucleotides align to TRBD1. The CDR3 loop spans 14 amino acids. Germline CDR1 is KGHSH and CDR2 is LQKENI. V lost 2 bases and J lost 2; bases outside the gene matches: 3. Here the CDR3 reads CASSPTQGAYEQYF. For the CDR3, the DNA is TGTGCCAGCTCACCAACTCAGGGGGCCTACGAGCAGTACTTC.

The chain recombines TRBV2 with TRBJ2-5; 7 positions match TRBD1. This CDR3 has 12 residues. Germline assignment: CDR1 SNHLY and CDR2 FYNNEI. V was pared by 9 bases and J by 4 bases, with 5 bases of the junction left unmatched. This CDR3 reads CARTGRGETQYF. CDR3 DNA: TGTGCCAGGACAGGGAGAGGAGAGACCCAGTACTTC.